This TCR beta chain emerged from a study of shared clonotypes between healthy human individuals. On this clone itself: Its specificity is not known. At the DNA level, this CDR3 is encoded by other sequences in the same sample as well.

Terminally differentiated effector memory CD45RA+ cells were excluded from the naive CD8 cells, which were CD45RO-negative and positively selected for CCR7. For each subset, genomic DNA was distributed in equal portions over several immunoSEQ plates. In the original processing: Filtering differed for immunoSEQ, which gave only junction sequences without quality scores. Assay used: immunoSEQ multiplex PCR; TCRdb lists only in-frame clones, some missing. Clone size and the V and J calls come from that table; the DNA yielded D and trimming. The sample gives some 2.1 million clones, about 95% of which show up once; around 1.1% is in the top ten. Findings of the study overall: Shared clonotypes: roughly 4.5% naive CD4, about 4% naive CD8, under 2.5% memory CD4, about 0.41% memory CD8. The low donor count limited represented genetic and exposure-history diversity.

Input material: naive CD8+ T cells sorted from blood. The receptor comes from a man younger than 35 in good health.

This CDR3 reads CASSFRDYSYEQYF. The CDR3 nucleotides read TGTGCCAGCAGTTTTCGGGACTATTCCTACGAGCAGTACTTC. The chain recombines TRBV27 with TRBJ2-7, with 7 bases matching TRBD2. In germline, CDR1 is MNHEY, CDR2 SMNVEV (reference sequence). The CDR3 contains 14 residues. J was trimmed by 1 base and V by 3 bases; bases with no gene match: 3.